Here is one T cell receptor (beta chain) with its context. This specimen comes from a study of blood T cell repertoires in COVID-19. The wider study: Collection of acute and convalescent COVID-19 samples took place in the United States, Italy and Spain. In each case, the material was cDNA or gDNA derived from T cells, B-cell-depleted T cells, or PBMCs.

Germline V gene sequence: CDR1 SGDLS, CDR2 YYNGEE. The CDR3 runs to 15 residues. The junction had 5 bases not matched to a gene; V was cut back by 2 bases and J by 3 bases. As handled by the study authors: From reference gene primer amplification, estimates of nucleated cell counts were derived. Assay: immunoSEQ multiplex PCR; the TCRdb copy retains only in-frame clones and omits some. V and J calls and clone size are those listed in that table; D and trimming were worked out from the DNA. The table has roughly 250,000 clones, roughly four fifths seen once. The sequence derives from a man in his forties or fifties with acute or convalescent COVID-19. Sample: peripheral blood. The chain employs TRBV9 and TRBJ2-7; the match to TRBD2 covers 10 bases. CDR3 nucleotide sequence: TGTGCCAGCAGCGTCTCCACTAGCGGGATCTACGAGCAGTACTTC. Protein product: CASSVSTSGIYEQYF.